This T cell receptor (beta chain) was sequenced in a study of shared clonotypes between healthy human individuals (TCRdb year 2020). In the study overall: The cohort included three men and a couple of women between 18 and 49 years of age. To estimate repertoire size and how much clonotypes are shared between individuals, the study performed deep sequencing of blood TCR repertoires from a handful of healthy adults. To increase sequencing depth and limit assay-specific biases, different laboratories used diverse techniques to prepare libraries and sequence TCR repertoires. Leukapheresis yielded between about 0.9 and 10 billion PBMCs per donor. Summary of the overall study and its limitations: The small number of donors limited the genetic and exposure-history diversity represented. Pairwise subsampling indicated that sequencing depth was expected to affect the degree of clonotype sharing among donors. Sampling was restricted to blood, and TCR repertoires in tissue are likely to differ from TCR repertoires in blood.

The donors were healthy, HIV-negative adults with no recently reported acute infections or vaccinations. Every donor was a Caucasian adult living in Nashville, Tennessee, USA. For unsorted samples, 90 million to 95 million PBMCs were counted, and genomic DNA was extracted using the QIAamp DNA Blood Mini kit. After blood collection by leukapheresis, PBMCs were isolated using Ficoll-Histopaque density gradient centrifugation and then cryopreserved in the vapor phase of liquid nitrogen. As to this clone: The antigen it recognizes is unknown. Per-base qualities were not stored, and no clone one base away is much larger.

V was cut back by 2 bases and J by 4 bases, leaving a gap of 6 bases between them. From the germline V gene (reference sequence), CDR1 is GTSNPN and CDR2 is SVGIG. Taken from cysteine to phenylalanine, the CDR3 has 12 residues. The kept DNA is CDR3 alone, 36 bases in frame from the first base. Using the deep immunoSEQ assay, TCR CDR3 regions were amplified from genomic DNA by multiplex PCR. For each cell subset, the extracted genomic DNA was distributed evenly across all wells of several immunoSEQ 96-well plates, and each plate served as one replicate. For unsorted PBMC, around 310 ng of genomic DNA, equivalent to around 30,000 T cell genomes, went into each replicate PCR. Ten immunoSEQ deep assay plates were used to sequence the unsorted PBMC genomic DNA. The purified libraries were quantified using a Qubit 3.0 fluorometer, sized with a Bioanalyzer 2100, and then quantified again using the KAPA Library Quantification kit. Each immunoSEQ 96-well plate was sequenced on its own single-read 150-cycle Illumina NextSeq 550 flow cell. As for the authors' bioinformatics: Because the immunoSEQ output held only junctional sequences and lacked quality scores, the filtering could not match the filtering applied to full-length reads. Sequences were annotated with PyIR, a Python wrapper for IgBLAST v1.9, using IMGT germline references to assign V/J genes and CDR3. Reads with weak V/J assignments (E-value above 1e-6), missing CDR3, stop codons, out-of-frame junctions, or ambiguous translated residues were removed. V3J clonotypes were defined by identical inferred V gene, J gene, and CDR3 amino acid sequence. Percentage overlap between repertoires was calculated by dividing the number of shared unique clonotypes by the size of the smaller repertoire. Repertoire richness was assessed with RTK rarefaction, the Chao1 estimator, and Recon v2.1 estimates of unobserved clonotypes. TCRdb's version of the immuneACCESS table is confined to in-frame rearrangements and falls short of the full clone set. An unresolved V gene accounts for under half of the shortfall where checked; the remainder is of unknown origin. The V and J calls and the clone size are those of that table, but D and trimming were determined from the DNA. Here the sample has 450,000 to 500,000 clones; about three quarters occur a single time. The ten biggest clones cover 10% to 15% of the sample.

The chain is assembled from TRBV30 and TRBJ1-3; the D gene assignment is ambiguous. The material sequenced was PBMCs. This clonotype originated in a woman aged 40 to 50 in good health. Some clones in this sample may be carry-over from other donors' samples. The CDR3 protein is CAWSYSGNTIYF. The DNA sequence is given as TGTGCCTGGAGTTACTCGGGAAACACCATATATTTT.